Reported below is one T cell receptor beta chain. The data are from a study of blood T cell repertoires in COVID-19. Method: immunoSEQ multiplex PCR; TCRdb's copy keeps in-frame clones and lacks some. Of roughly 150,000 clones in the sample, around 85% were seen once. The sample comprised peripheral blood. The source of this sequence is a woman of 80 years or more with COVID-19, enrolled during active disease.

CDR3 bases: TGTGCCAGCAGACACCCGGCGGGGCCAGATACGCAGTATTTT. Protein sequence: CASRHPAGPDTQYF. The chain links TRBV6-5 to TRBJ2-3; D is perhaps TRBD2 (6 bases). The CDR3 length is 14 residues. CDR1 is MNHEY, CDR2 SVGAGI, per germline. Trimming stripped 6 bases from V and 4 bases from J, with 14 bases between.